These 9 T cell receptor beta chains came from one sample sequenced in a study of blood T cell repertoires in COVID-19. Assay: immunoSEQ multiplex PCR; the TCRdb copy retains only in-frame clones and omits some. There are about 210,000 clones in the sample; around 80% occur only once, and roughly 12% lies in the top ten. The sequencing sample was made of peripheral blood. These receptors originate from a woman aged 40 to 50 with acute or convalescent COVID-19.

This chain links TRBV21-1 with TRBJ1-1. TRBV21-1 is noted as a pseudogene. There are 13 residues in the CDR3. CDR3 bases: TGTGCCAGCAGCAAAGGACAACTAGCTGAAGCTTTCTTT. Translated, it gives CASSKGQLAEAFF.

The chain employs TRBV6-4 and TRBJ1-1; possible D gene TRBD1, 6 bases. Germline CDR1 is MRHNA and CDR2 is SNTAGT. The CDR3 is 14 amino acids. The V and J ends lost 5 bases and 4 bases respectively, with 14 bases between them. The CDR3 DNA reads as TGTGCCAGCAGTCCCGACAGGCTAAGCACTGAAGCTTTCTTT. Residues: CASSPDRLSTEAFF.

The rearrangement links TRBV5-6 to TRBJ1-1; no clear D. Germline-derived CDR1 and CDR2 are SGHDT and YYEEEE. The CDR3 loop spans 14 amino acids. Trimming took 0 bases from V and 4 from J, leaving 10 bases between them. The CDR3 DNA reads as TGTGCCAGCAGCTTGGCCCCGGGTTCCACTGAAGCTTTCTTT. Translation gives CASSLAPGSTEAFF.

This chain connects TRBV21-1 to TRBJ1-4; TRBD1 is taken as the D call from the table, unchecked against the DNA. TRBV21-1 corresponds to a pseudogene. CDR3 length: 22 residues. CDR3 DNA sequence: TGTGCCAGCAGCCTCATTGAGGACCCGTGGCAGGGGCCAACCCCAACTAATGAAAAACTGTTTTTT. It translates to CASSLIEDPWQGPTPTNEKLFF.

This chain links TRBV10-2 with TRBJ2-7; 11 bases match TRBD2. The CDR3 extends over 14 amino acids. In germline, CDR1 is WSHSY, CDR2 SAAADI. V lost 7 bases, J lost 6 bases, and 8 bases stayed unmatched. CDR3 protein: CASTIGLAGFEQYF. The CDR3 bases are TGCGCCAGCACGATCGGACTAGCGGGTTTCGAGCAGTACTTC.

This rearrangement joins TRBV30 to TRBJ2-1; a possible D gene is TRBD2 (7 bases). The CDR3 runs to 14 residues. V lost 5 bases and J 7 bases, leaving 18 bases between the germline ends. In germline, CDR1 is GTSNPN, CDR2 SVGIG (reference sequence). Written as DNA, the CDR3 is TGTGCCTGGGAAGGGGGGGCCGGCCGGAATGAGCAGTTCTTC. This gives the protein CAWEGGAGRNEQFF.

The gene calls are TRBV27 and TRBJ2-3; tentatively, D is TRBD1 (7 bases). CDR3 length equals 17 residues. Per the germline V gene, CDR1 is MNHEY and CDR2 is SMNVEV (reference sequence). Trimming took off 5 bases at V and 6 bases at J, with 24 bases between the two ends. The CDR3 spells CASSPPGVRGVGDTQYF. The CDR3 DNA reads TGTGCCAGCAGTCCCCCGGGGGTCAGGGGGGTAGGGGATACGCAGTATTTT.

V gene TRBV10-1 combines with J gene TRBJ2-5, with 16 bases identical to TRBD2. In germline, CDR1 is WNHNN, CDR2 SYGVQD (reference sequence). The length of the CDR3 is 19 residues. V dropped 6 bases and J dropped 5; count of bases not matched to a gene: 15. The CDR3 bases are TGCGCCAGCAGGGCGGGCCGGGGACTAGCGGGAGGGCCGGACGAGACCCAGTACTTC. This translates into CASRAGRGLAGGPDETQYF.

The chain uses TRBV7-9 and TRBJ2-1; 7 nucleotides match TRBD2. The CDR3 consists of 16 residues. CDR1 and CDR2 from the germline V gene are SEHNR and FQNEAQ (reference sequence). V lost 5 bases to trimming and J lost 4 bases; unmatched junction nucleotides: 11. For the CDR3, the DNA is TGTGCCAGCAGCCCCATTCAGGCTAGCGGATACAATGAGCAGTTCTTC. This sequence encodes CASSPIQASGYNEQFF.